This record looks at one T cell receptor beta chain sequence and its context. Antigen specificity is unknown. In the authors' workflow: Junction-only immunoSEQ data arrived without quality scores, meaning filtering differed. Profiled with immunoSEQ multiplex PCR; TCRdb holds only in-frame clones, not every one. V and J calls and clone size are as listed in that table; D and trimming were resolved from the DNA. The repertoire consists of around 1.1 million clones, with approximately 77% occurring once and the leading ten covering roughly 0.82%. In germline, CDR1 is SNHLY, CDR2 FYNNEI. The CDR3 sequence is 15 residues long. V was clipped by 4 bases and J by 2 bases, with 12 bases between them. Participating donors were healthy, HIV-negative adults free of recent acute infections or vaccinations. This entry belongs to a study of shared clonotypes between healthy human individuals. Looking at the study overall: Three CD4 naive, three CD4 memory, two CD8 naive and one CD8 memory plate were used per donor. Whole-study findings and limits: Clonotype sharing across donors was expected to vary with sequencing depth.

The TCR was taken from a young man in good health. Some clones in this sample may be carry-over from other donors' samples. Sequenced material: memory CD4+ T cells from PBMCs. Subset of the sample: CD45RA-negative fraction. This chain joins TRBV2 and TRBJ1-3; unclear D gene. The CDR3 spells CASSAIRPAGNTIYF. In DNA form, the CDR3 reads TGTGCCAGCAGTGCTATAAGGCCCGCTGGAAACACCATATATTTT.